This T cell receptor (beta chain) was sequenced in a study of T cell clonotyping in hematopoietic cell transplantation. TCRdb's table, derived via immunoSEQ multiplex PCR, lists solely in-frame clones and lacks some. The sample has 26,000 or so clones, roughly 95% seen once. About this clone itself: As yet, its antigen is unknown.

Germline assignment: CDR1 SGHDN and CDR2 FVKESK. This CDR3 is 14 amino acids long. The V end was cut by 3 bases, the J end by 0 bases, with 8 bases between. Study-wide results and caveats: Without cell sorting, CD4 versus CD8 contributions remain unresolved. Few recipient clonotypes overlapped donors; over 95% were de novo at given depth. Pathologically expanded recipient clonotypes increased progressively from day 30 to day 180 as diversity fell.

Sequencing input: peripheral blood mononuclear cells. The sequence derives from a man in his fifties or sixties in good health. Some clones in this sample may be carry-over from other donors' samples. The V call is TRBV14, the J call TRBJ1-1, with D uncertain. CDR3 protein: CASSHSGMNTEAFF. The CDR3, as DNA: TGTGCCAGCAGCCACAGCGGCATGAACACTGAAGCTTTCTTT.